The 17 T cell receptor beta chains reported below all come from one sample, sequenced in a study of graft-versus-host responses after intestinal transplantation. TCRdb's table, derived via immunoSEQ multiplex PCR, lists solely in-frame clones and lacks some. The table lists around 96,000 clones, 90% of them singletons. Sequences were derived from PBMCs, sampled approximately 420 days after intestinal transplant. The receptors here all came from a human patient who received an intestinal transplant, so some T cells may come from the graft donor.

CDR3 sequence reads: CASGPTPDRDGYEQYF. In nucleotides, the CDR3 is TGTGCCAGCGGTCCCACGCCCGACAGGGACGGCTACGAGCAGTACTTC. The chain carries TRBV13 and TRBJ2-7, with 7 positions matching TRBD1. Germline CDR1 reads PRHDT; CDR2 reads FYEKMQ (reference sequence). With 8 bases clipped from V and 3 bases from J, the junction kept 16 bases outside the gene matches. This CDR3 is built from 16 residues.

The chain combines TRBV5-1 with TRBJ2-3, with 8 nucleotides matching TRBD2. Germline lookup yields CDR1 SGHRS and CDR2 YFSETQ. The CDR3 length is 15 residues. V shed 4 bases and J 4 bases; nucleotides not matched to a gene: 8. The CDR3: CASSPRSGGADTQYF. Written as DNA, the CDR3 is TGCGCCAGCAGCCCCCGGTCCGGGGGGGCAGATACGCAGTATTTT.

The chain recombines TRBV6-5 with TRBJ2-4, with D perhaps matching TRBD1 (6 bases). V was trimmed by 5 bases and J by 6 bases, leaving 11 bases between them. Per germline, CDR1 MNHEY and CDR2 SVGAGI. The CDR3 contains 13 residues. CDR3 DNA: TGTGCCAGCAGTAACAGGGTTGGAAACATTCAGTACTTC. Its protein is CASSNRVGNIQYF.

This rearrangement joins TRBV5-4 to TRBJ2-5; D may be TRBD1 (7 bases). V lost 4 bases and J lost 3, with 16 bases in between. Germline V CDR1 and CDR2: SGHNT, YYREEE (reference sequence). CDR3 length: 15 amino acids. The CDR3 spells CASSQGGGAKETQYF. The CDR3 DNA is TGTGCCAGCAGCCAGGGGGGTGGGGCAAAAGAGACCCAGTACTTC.

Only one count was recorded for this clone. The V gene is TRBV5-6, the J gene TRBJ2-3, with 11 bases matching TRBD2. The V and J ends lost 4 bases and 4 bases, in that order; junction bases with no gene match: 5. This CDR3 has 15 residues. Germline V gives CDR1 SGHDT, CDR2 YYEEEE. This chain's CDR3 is CASSITSGGPDTQYF. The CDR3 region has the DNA TGTGCCAGCAGCATAACTAGCGGGGGCCCAGATACGCAGTATTTT.

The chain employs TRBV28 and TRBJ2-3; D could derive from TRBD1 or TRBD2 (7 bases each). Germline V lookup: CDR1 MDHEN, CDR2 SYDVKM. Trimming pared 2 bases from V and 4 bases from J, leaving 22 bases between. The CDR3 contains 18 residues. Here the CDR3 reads CASSLVGGRGPRADTQYF. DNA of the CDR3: TGTGCCAGCAGTTTAGTGGGTGGGAGGGGGCCCCGGGCAGATACGCAGTATTTT.

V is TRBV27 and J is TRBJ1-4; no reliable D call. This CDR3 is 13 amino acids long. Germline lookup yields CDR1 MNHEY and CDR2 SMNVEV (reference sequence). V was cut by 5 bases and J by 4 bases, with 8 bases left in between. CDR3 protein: CASSARGNEKLFF. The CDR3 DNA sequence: TGTGCCAGCAGTGCCAGAGGTAATGAAAAACTGTTTTTT.

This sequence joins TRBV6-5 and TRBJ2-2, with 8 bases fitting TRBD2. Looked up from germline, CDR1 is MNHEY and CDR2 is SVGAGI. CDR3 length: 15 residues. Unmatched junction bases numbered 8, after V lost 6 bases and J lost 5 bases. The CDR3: CASSRGLAGTGELFF. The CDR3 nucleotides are TGTGCCAGCAGCCGCGGACTAGCTGGGACCGGGGAGCTGTTTTTT.

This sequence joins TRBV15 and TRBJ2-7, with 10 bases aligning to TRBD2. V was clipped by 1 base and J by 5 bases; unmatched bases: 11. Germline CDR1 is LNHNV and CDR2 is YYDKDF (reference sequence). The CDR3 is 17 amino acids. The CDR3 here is CATSRGVGASGGHEQYF. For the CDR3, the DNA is TGTGCCACCAGCAGAGGGGTGGGGGCTAGCGGGGGCCACGAGCAGTACTTC. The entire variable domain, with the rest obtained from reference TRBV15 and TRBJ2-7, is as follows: DAMVIQNPRYQVTQFGKPVTLSCSQTLNHNVMYWYQQKSSQAPKLLFHYYDKDFNNEADTPDNFQSRRPNTSFCFLDIRSPGLGDTAMYLCATSRGVGASGGHEQYFGPGTRLTVT.

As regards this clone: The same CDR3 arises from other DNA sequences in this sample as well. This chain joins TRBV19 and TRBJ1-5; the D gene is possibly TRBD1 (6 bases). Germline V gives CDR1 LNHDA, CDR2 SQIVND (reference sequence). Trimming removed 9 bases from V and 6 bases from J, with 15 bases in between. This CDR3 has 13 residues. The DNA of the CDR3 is TGTGCCAGCAGCATAAAGGGGGGTCAGCCCCAGCATTTT. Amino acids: CASSIKGGQPQHF.

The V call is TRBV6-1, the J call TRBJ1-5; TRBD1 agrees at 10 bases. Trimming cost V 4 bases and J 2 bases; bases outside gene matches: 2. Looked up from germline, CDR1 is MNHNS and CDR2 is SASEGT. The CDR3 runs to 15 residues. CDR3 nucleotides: TGTGCCAGCAGTGCCGGGACAGGGGGCAATCAGCCCCAGCATTTT. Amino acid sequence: CASSAGTGGNQPQHF.

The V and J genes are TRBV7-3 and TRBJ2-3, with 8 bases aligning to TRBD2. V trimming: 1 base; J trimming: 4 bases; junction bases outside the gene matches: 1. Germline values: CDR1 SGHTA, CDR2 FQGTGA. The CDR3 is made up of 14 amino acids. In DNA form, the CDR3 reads TGTGCCAGCAGCTTAAGCGGGGGGCCAGATACGCAGTATTTT. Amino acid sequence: CASSLSGGPDTQYF.

The CDR3: CASSWGDRALTGELFF. The CDR3 DNA reads as TGCGCCAGCAGCTGGGGAGACAGGGCCCTCACCGGGGAGCTGTTTTTT. V is TRBV5-1 and J is TRBJ2-2; 7 bases align to TRBD1. Trimming cost V 3 bases and J 4 bases; bases outside gene matches: 9. There are 16 residues in the CDR3. CDR1 is SGHRS, CDR2 YFSETQ, per germline.

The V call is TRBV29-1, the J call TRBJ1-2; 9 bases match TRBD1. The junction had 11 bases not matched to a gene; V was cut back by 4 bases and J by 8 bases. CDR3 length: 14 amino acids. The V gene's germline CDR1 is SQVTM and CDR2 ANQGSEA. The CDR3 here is CSVVAPTGGMGYTF. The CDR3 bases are TGCAGCGTTGTTGCCCCGACAGGGGGAATGGGCTACACCTTC.

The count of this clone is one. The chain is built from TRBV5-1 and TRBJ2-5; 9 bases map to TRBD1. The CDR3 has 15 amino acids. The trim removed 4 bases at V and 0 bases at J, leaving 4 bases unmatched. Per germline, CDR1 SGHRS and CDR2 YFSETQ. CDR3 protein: CASSVGTGYQETQYF. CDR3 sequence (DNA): TGCGCCAGCAGCGTGGGGACAGGGTACCAAGAGACCCAGTACTTC.

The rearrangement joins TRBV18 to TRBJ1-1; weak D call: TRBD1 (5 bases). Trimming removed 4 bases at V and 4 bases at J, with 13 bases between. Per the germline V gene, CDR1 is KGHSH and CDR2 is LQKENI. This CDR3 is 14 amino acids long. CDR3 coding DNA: TGTGCCAGCTCACGGGGGGTCGTGGTCACTGAAGCTTTCTTT. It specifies CASSRGVVVTEAFF.

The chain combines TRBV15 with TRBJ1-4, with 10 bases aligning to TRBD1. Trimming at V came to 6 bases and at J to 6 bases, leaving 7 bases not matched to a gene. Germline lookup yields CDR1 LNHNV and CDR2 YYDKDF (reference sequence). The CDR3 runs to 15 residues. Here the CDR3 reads CATRTWDRGYEKLFF. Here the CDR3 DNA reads TGTGCCACCAGGACTTGGGACAGGGGATATGAAAAACTGTTTTTT.